A single sample gave rise to the 21 T cell receptor beta chains below, sequenced in a study of blood T cell repertoires in COVID-19. Data came from immunoSEQ multiplex PCR; TCRdb stores just in-frame clones and leaves some out. The table lists fewer than 250,000 clones, around 80% of them singletons. The sequenced sample consisted of peripheral blood. Receptor source: a man under 40 with active or convalescent COVID-19.

The CDR3 sequence: CASSEGYGQAPSEREGYTF. CDR3 nucleotides: TGTGCCAGCAGTGAAGGGTATGGGCAAGCTCCCTCCGAAAGAGAAGGCTACACCTTC. The rearrangement uses TRBV2 and TRBJ1-2; D unclear. Trimming removed 1 base from V and 8 bases from J, with 29 bases in between. CDR1 SNHLY and CDR2 FYNNEI come from the germline V gene. This CDR3 spans 19 amino acids.

The CDR3 spells CASSYLQGAHPYQPQHF. In DNA form, the CDR3 reads TGTGCCAGCAGTTATCTTCAGGGGGCGCACCCCTATCAGCCCCAGCATTTT. The chain carries TRBV6-9 and TRBJ1-5; 8 bases are a match to TRBD1. Germline-derived CDR1 and CDR2 are MNHGY and SVAAGI. The trim removed 2 bases at V and 5 bases at J, leaving 11 bases unmatched. This CDR3 has 17 residues.

The rearrangement links TRBV9 to TRBJ1-5; D ambiguous. The CDR3 contains 15 residues. The germline CDR1 and CDR2 sequences are SGDLS and YYNGEE. Between the trimmed V and J ends, which lost 0 bases and 0 bases, there was a span of 7 bases. For the CDR3, the DNA is TGTGCCAGCAGCGTAGATCAGAATAGCAATCAGCCCCAGCATTTT. Protein: CASSVDQNSNQPQHF.

The chain recombines TRBV7-8 with TRBJ2-1, with a weak D call TRBD2 (6 bases). V gave up 4 bases and J gave up 4 bases, with 11 bases separating them. This CDR3 contains 14 residues. Germline CDR1 reads SGHVS; CDR2 reads FQNEAQ. CDR3 sequence (DNA): TGTGCCAGCAGCTCGGGGACTCGGTACAATGAGCAGTTCTTC. Translated: CASSSGTRYNEQFF.

The chain combines TRBV5-1 with TRBJ1-5; the D gene is possibly TRBD1 (5 bases). V dropped 0 bases and J dropped 4 bases, with 11 bases sitting between them. The CDR3 length is 15 residues. Germline V gene sequence: CDR1 SGHRS, CDR2 YFSETQ. The CDR3 loop is CASSLGGHLNQPQHF. As DNA, the CDR3 is TGCGCCAGCAGCTTGGGTGGACACCTAAATCAGCCCCAGCATTTT.

This rearrangement joins TRBV2 to TRBJ2-3, with TRBD2 identical over 7 bases. CDR1 is SNHLY and CDR2 is FYNNEI in the germline V gene. The CDR3 consists of 16 residues. Losses at the gene ends were 2 bases for V and 7 bases for J; bases not matched to a gene: 12. The CDR3: CASSERGREVVNTQYF. The CDR3 DNA follows: TGTGCCAGCAGTGAAAGGGGTCGGGAGGTTGTGAATACGCAGTATTTT.

The chain combines TRBV9 with TRBJ1-2, with D possibly matching TRBD1 (5 bases). The CDR3 is 13 amino acids. Trimming shortened V by 0 bases and J by 4 bases, and 7 bases separated the two germline ends. Germline V lookup: CDR1 SGDLS, CDR2 YYNGEE. CDR3 amino acids: CASSVGTGYGYTF. CDR3 DNA: TGTGCCAGCAGCGTAGGAACAGGCTATGGCTACACCTTC.

The chain joins TRBV19 to TRBJ1-2, with a tentative D call TRBD1 (5 bases). The CDR3 sequence is 13 residues long. Looked up from germline, CDR1 is LNHDA and CDR2 is SQIVND (reference sequence). V was trimmed by 10 bases and J by 6 bases, leaving 18 bases between them. The CDR3 DNA reads as TGTGCCACCCGATCGGAGACAGAGCATGGCTACACCTTC. Amino acid sequence: CATRSETEHGYTF.

V gene TRBV18 combines with J gene TRBJ1-3; D might be TRBD1 (5 bases). This CDR3 comprises 14 residues. Trimming pared 2 bases from V and 10 bases from J, leaving 15 bases between. The V gene's germline CDR1 is KGHSH and CDR2 LQKENI. The CDR3 coding sequence is TGTGCCAGCTCACCAGCGGCAGTTGGGGCAACCATATATTTT. It yields the protein CASSPAAVGATIYF.

The chain couples TRBV3-1 (or the pseudogene TRBV3-2) to TRBJ2-7; D possibly corresponds to TRBD1 (6 bases). V was clipped by 4 bases and J by 2 bases, with 12 bases between them. This CDR3 spans 14 amino acids. Germline CDR1 reads LGHDT; CDR2 reads YNNKEL (reference sequence). The CDR3 coding sequence is TGTGCCAGCAGCCGGCAGGGGACGACCTACGAGCAGTACTTC. Translated: CASSRQGTTYEQYF.

This clone was recorded once. This chain uses TRBV7-6 with TRBJ1-3; 8 positions agree with TRBD1. After removal of 5 bases from V and 2 bases from J, the junction contained 8 bases not matched to a gene. Germline V gene data show CDR1 as SGHVS and CDR2 as FNYEAQ. The CDR3 has 16 residues. In DNA, the CDR3 is TGTGCCAGCAGCCTACGCGTGGACAGGGCTGGAAACACCATATATTTT. Protein sequence: CASSLRVDRAGNTIYF. Complete variable domain (other parts from reference TRBV7-6 and TRBJ1-3): GAGVSQSPRYKVTKRGQDVALRCDPISGHVSLYWYRQALGQGPEFLTYFNYEAQQDKSGLPNDRFSAERPEGSISTLTIQRTEQRDSAMYRCASSLRVDRAGNTIYFGEGSWLTVV.

The count of this clone is one. This sequence joins TRBV18 and TRBJ2-2, with D unresolved. This CDR3 region has 15 residues. The V gene's germline CDR1 is KGHSH and CDR2 LQKENI. Trimming pared 5 bases from V and 4 bases from J, leaving 14 bases between. The CDR3 is CASSFRKPGTGELFF. The CDR3 coding sequence is TGTGCCAGCTCATTCCGCAAACCGGGCACCGGGGAGCTGTTTTTT.

This sequence joins TRBV5-1 and TRBJ2-5; perhaps TRBD1 as D (6 bases). The length of the CDR3 is 15 residues. The germline V gene encodes CDR1 SGHRS and CDR2 YFSETQ. Trimming pared 3 bases from V and 3 bases from J, leaving 15 bases between. The CDR3 bases are TGCGCCAGCAGCTGGGACACAACAGGGAAAGAGACCCAGTACTTC. Amino acid sequence: CASSWDTTGKETQYF.

This chain connects TRBV7-7 to TRBJ1-4; no clear D gene. The CDR3 runs 13 residues. Germline loops: CDR1 SSHAT, CDR2 FNYEAQ (reference sequence). V lost 5 bases to trimming and J lost 8 bases, with 12 bases between them. This CDR3 is CASSGRVVEKLFF. CDR3 nucleotides: TGTGCCAGCAGCGGCCGTGTGGTCGAAAAACTGTTTTTT.

This chain connects TRBV11-2 to TRBJ2-7; 7 nucleotides line up with TRBD1. Trimming took 0 bases from V and 1 from J; bases not matched to a gene: 6. In germline, CDR1 is SGHAT, CDR2 FQNNGV. The CDR3 consists of 16 residues. In nucleotides, the CDR3 is TGTGCCAGCAGCTTAGAAATGGGACAGTGGTCCTACGAGCAGTACTTC. It yields the protein CASSLEMGQWSYEQYF.

The genes are TRBV6-2 or TRBV6-3 and TRBJ2-4, with 7 positions matching TRBD1. Germline assignment: CDR1 MNHEY and CDR2 SVGEGT. CDR3 length: 14 residues. With 5 bases clipped from V and 9 bases from J, the junction kept 10 bases outside the gene matches. The CDR3 spells CASSSDRVVGIQYF. In DNA form, the CDR3 reads TGTGCCAGCAGTAGCGACAGGGTGGTGGGCATTCAGTACTTC.

V is TRBV28 and J is TRBJ1-6, with D possibly being TRBD1 (5 bases). CDR3 length equals 12 residues. Germline CDR1 and CDR2: MDHEN and SYDVKM. V was trimmed by 3 bases and J by 9 bases, leaving 6 bases between them. CDR3 DNA sequence: TGTGCCAGCAGTTTTAGGGGTTCACCCCTCCACTTT. This encodes CASSFRGSPLHF.

Here the CDR3 DNA reads TGTGCCAGCAGCACGGGACAGGGAAGAACTGAAGCTTTCTTT. Encoded protein: CASSTGQGRTEAFF. The rearrangement links TRBV5-6 to TRBJ1-1, with 9 positions matching TRBD1. Germline V lookup: CDR1 SGHDT, CDR2 YYEEEE. The CDR3 sequence is 14 residues long. V lost 4 bases, J lost 5 bases, and 6 bases stayed unmatched. The full variable domain, with the rest looked up from reference TRBV5-6 and TRBJ1-1, is DAGVTQSPTHLIKTRGQQVTLRCSPKSGHDTVSWYQQALGQGPQFIFQYYEEEERQRGNFPDRFSGHQFPNYSSELNVNALLLGDSALYLCASSTGQGRTEAFFGQGTRLTVV.

The V gene is TRBV11-2, the J gene TRBJ2-3, with no clear D. Germline V CDR1 and CDR2: SGHAT, FQNNGV. The CDR3 contains 13 residues. Between the trimmed V and J ends, which lost 0 bases and 5 bases, there was a span of 6 bases. CDR3: CASSLELLDTQYF. The DNA of the CDR3 is TGTGCCAGCAGCTTAGAACTCTTAGATACGCAGTATTTT.

J is TRBJ1-1 and V is TRBV6-6, with a tentative D call TRBD1 (6 bases). V shed 6 bases and J shed 8 bases, with 13 bases lying between them. The CDR3 sequence is 12 residues long. The V gene's germline CDR1 is MNHNY and CDR2 SVGAGI (reference sequence). This CDR3 reads CASSGQLSEAFF. CDR3 bases: TGTGCCAGCAGCGGACAGTTATCCGAAGCTTTCTTT.

The rearrangement uses TRBV30 and TRBJ1-1; D perhaps matches TRBD1 (5 bases). The CDR3 runs 13 residues. Trimming shortened V by 3 bases and J by 2 bases, and 10 bases separated the two germline ends. In germline, CDR1 is GTSNPN, CDR2 SVGIG (reference sequence). This CDR3 is CAWRQDTNTEAFF. In nucleotides, the CDR3 is TGTGCCTGGAGGCAGGACACCAACACTGAAGCTTTCTTT.